The present T cell receptor (beta chain) was sequenced within a study of blood T cell repertoires in COVID-19. As for the study in general: COVID-19 samples collected from the United States, Italy and Spain covered acute and convalescent phases.

Methods used by the authors: Amplifying reference gene primers gave estimates of nucleated cell counts. The method was immunoSEQ multiplex PCR; TCRdb's version includes in-frame clones alone and lacks a portion of them. V and J calls and clone size are as listed in that table; D and trimming were resolved from the DNA. The sample carries roughly 180,000 clones, 60% to 85% recorded once. The clonotype originates from a man aged 55 to 70 with active or convalescent COVID-19. The sequenced material came from peripheral blood.

CDR3 nucleotide sequence: TGTGCTAGTGGTTCCACTAGCGGGAGTTTGGAGACCCAGTACTTC. Its protein product is CASGSTSGSLETQYF. The chain links TRBV12-5 to TRBJ2-5; 11 positions match TRBD2. With V trimmed by 4 bases and J by 5 bases, 6 bases remained unmatched. This CDR3 comprises 15 residues. CDR1 and CDR2 (germline): LGHNT, FRNRAP.